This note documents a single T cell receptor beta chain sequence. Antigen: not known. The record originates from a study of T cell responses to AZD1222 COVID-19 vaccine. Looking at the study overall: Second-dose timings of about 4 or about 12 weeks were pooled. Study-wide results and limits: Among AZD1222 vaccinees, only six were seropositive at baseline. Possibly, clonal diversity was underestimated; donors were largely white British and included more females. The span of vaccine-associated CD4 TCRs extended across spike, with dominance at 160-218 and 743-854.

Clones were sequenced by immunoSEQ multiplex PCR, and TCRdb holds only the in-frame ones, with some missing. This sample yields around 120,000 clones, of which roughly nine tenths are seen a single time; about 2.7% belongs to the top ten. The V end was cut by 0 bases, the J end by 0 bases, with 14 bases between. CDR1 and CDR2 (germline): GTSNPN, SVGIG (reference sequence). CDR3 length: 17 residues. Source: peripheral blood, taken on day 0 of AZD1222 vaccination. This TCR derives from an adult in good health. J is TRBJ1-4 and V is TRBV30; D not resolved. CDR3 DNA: TGTGCCTGGAGTGTACGAGGGATGGCCTCAACTAATGAAAAACTGTTTTTT. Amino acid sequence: CAWSVRGMASTNEKLFF.